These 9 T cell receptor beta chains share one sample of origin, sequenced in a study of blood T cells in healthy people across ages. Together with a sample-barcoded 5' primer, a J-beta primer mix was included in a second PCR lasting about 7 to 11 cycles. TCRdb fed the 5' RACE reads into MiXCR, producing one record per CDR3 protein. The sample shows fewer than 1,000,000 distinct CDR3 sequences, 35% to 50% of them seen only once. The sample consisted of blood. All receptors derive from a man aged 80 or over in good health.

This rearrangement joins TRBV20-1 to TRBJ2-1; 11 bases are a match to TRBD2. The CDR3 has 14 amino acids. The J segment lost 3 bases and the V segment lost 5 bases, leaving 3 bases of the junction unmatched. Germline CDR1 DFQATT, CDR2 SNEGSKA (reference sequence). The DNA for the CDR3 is TGCAGTGCTCCGACTAGCGGGAACTACAATGAGCAGTTCTTC. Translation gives CSAPTSGNYNEQFF.

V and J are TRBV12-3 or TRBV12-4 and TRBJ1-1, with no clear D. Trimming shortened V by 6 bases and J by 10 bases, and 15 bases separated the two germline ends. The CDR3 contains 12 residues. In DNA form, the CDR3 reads TGTGCCAGCAGCCCCGGGTACATGGGAGCTTTCTTT. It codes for CASSPGYMGAFF.

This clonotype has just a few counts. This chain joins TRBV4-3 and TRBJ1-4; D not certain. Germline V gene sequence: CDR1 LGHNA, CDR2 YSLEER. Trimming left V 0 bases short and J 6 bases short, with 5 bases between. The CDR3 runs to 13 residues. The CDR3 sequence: CASSQETDEKLFF. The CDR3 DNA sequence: TGCGCCAGCAGCCAAGAAACAGATGAAAAACTGTTTTTT.

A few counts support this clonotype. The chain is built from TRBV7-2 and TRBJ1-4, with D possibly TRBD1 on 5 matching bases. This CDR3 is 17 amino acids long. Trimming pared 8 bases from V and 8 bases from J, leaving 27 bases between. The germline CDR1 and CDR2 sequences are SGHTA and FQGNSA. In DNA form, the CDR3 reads TGTGCCAGCCGAAGAGGGGAACAAGGGGTTAGGAGGGAAAAACTGTTTTTT. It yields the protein CASRRGEQGVRREKLFF.

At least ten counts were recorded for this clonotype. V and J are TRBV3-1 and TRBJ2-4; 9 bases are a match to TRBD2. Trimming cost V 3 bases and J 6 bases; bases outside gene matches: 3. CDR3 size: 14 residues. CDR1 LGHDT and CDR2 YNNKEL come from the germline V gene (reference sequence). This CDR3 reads CASSHGSGRNIQYF. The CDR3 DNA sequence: TGTGCCAGCAGCCATGGTAGCGGGAGAAACATTCAGTACTTC.

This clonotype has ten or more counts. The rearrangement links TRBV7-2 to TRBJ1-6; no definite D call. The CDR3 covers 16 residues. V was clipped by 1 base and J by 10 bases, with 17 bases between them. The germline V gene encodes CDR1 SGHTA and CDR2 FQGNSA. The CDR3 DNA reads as TGTGCCAGCAGCTTAGAGAGGGTACGACGGGGATCACCCCTCCACTTT. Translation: CASSLERVRRGSPLHF. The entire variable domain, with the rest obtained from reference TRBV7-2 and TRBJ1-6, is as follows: GAGVSQSPSNKVTEKGKDVELRCDPISGHTALYWYRQSLGQGLEFLIYFQGNSAPDKSGLPSDRFSAERTGGSVSTLTIQRTQQEDSAVYLCASSLERVRRGSPLHFGNGTRLTVT.

This chain's CDR3 is CASSSNRDYPGDTQYF. CDR3 DNA sequence: TGTGCCAGCAGCTCCAACCGGGACTACCCGGGAGATACGCAGTATTTT. The chain has TRBV28 and TRBJ2-3, with 7 positions matching TRBD2. With 6 bases clipped from V and 5 bases from J, the junction kept 14 bases outside the gene matches. This CDR3 spans 16 amino acids. CDR1 and CDR2 from the germline V gene are MDHEN and SYDVKM.

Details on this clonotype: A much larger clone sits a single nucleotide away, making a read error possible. The CDR3 DNA sequence: TGTGCCAGCGGGAACACCAGGGAGCTGTTTTTT. It specifies CASGNTRELFF. This chain uses TRBV12-3 or TRBV12-4 with TRBJ2-2; D uncertain. There are 11 residues in the CDR3.

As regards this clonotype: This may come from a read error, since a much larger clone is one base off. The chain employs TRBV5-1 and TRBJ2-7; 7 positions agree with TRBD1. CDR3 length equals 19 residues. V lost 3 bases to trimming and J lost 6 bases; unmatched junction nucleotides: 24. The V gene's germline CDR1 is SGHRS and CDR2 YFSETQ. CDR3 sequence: CASSWTPGQRASGPAEQYF. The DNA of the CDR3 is TGCGCCAGCAGCTGGACACCGGGACAGAGGGCTAGTGGGCCCGCCGAGCAGTACTTC. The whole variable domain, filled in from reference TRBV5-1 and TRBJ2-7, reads KAGVTQTPRYLIKTRGQQVTLSCSPISGHRSVSWYQQTPGQGLQFLFEYFSETQRNKGNFPGRFSGRQFSNSRSEMNVSTLELGDSALYLCASSWTPGQRASGPAEQYFGPGTRLTVT.